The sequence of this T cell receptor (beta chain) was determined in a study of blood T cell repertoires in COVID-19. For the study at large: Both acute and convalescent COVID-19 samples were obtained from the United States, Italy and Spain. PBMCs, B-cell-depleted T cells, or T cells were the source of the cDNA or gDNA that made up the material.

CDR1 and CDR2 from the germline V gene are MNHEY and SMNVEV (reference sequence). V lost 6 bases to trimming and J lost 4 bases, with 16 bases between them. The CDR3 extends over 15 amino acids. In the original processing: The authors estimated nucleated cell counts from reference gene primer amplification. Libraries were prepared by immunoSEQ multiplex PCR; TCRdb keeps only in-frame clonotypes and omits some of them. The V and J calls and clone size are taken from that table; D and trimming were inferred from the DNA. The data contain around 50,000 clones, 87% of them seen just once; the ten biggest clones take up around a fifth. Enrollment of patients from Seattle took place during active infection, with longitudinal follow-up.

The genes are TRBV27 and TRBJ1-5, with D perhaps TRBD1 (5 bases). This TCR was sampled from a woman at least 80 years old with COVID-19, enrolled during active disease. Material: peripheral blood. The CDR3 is CASRVRGQLNQPQHF. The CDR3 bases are TGTGCCAGCAGGGTTAGGGGTCAGTTAAATCAGCCCCAGCATTTT.